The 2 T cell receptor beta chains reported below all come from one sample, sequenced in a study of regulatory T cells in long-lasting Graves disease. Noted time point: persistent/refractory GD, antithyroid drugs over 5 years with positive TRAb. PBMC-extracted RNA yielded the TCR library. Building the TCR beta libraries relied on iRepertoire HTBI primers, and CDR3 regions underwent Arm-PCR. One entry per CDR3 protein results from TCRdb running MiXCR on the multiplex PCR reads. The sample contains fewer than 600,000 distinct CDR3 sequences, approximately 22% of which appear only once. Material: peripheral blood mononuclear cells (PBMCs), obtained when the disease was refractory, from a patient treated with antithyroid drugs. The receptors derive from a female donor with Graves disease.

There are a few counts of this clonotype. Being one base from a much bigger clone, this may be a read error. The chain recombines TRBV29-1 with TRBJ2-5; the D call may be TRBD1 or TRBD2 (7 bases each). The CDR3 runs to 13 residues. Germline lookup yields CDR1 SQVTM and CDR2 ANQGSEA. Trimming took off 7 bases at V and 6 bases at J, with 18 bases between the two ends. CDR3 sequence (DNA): TGCAGCGCCAGGCAGGGGGGGTTAAAGACCCAGTACTTC. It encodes CSARQGGLKTQYF.

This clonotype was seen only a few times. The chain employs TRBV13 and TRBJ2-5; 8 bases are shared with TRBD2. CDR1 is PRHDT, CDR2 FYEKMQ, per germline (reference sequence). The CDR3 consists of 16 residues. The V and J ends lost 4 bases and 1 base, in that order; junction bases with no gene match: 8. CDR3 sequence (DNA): TGTGCCAGCAGCTCCTATCAGCGGGGGCGCCAAGAGACCCAGTACTTC. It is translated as CASSSYQRGRQETQYF.